The rows below give T cell receptor beta chains drawn from one sample of a study of T cells in Graves' hyperthyroidism and ophthalmopathy. TCRdb passed the multiplex PCR reads through MiXCR, listing each CDR3 protein once. The sample shows about 350,000 distinct CDR3 sequences, roughly 19% of them seen only once. Sequenced material: blood. The source is a woman aged 18-29 years with Graves' hyperthyroidism. CDR3s include the opening cysteine and the closing phenylalanine or tryptophan. A D gene is named only where the DNA matches it firmly. Rows give clone size only sometimes, using once, few, many, or a class for an expanded clone.

J,D,V,size,DNA,CDR3
TRBJ1-5,-,TRBV5-1,-,TGCGCCAGGGGTTTGCTCCAGGGGTTGTGCAATCAGCCCCAGCATTTT,CARGLLQGLCNQPQHF
TRBJ1-1,-,TRBV24-1,many,TGTGCCACCAGCCCAGACGGGGGAACTGAAGCTTTCTTT,CATSPDGGTEAFF
TRBJ2-7,-,TRBV20-1,once,TGCAGTGCTAAAGGGGCCGCCGCGACTTCCTACGAGCAGTACTTC,CSAKGAAATSYEQYF
TRBJ1-3,-,TRBV10-3,many,TGTGCCATCAGGGGTACAGGGCTCCCTGGAAACACCATATATTTT,CAIRGTGLPGNTIYF
TRBJ1-1,TRBD1,TRBV6-1,many,TGTGCCAGCAGTACAGGGACAGCAAGGGACACTGAAGCTTTCTTT,CASSTGTARDTEAFF
TRBJ1-2,-,TRBV13,many,TGTGCCAGCAGCCGAAAACTACAGGAATTTCTTAACTATGGCTACACCTTC,CASSRKLQEFLNYGYTF
TRBJ1-5,-,TRBV12-3/TRBV12-4,-,TGTACCAGCAGCGTCCTTGGAAATCAGCCCCAGCATTTT,CTSSVLGNQPQHF
TRBJ2-7,TRBD1,TRBV28,many,TGTGCCAGCAGTCTATCCGGGACAGGGTCCTACGAGCAGTACTTC,CASSLSGTGSYEQYF
TRBJ2-5,TRBD2,TRBV6-5,many,TGTGCCAGCAGTTTCCCGGTAACCCCGGGAGGAGAGACCCAGTACTTC,CASSFPVTPGGETQYF
TRBJ2-2,-,TRBV29-1,-,TGCAGCGTTGTCGGCGGGGTCGGGGAGCTGTTTTTT,CSVVGGVGELFF
TRBJ2-7,-,TRBV20-1,many,TGCAGTGCTAGTGCGTCAAAAAATCCCCACGAGCAGTACTTC,CSASASKNPHEQYF
TRBJ2-7,-,TRBV6-1,-,TGTGCCAGCAGCCCCGGGCCGCGGAGGGGGTACGAGCAGTACTTC,CASSPGPRRGYEQYF
TRBJ2-7,TRBD2,TRBV20-1,many,TGCAGTGCAGGAACTAGCGGGGGGAACTACGAGCAGTACTTC,CSAGTSGGNYEQYF
TRBJ2-5,-,TRBV2,-,TGTGCCAGCAGTGAATCGGGCAGGGGAGAGACCCAGTACTTC,CASSESGRGETQYF
TRBJ1-2,-,TRBV6-1,many,TGTGCCAGCAGGGACAACTATGGCTACACCTTC,CASRDNYGYTF
TRBJ1-5,-,TRBV2,many,TGTGCCAGCACCGGGGGAAGCAATCAGCCCCAGCATTTT,CASTGGSNQPQHF
TRBJ2-5,TRBD2,TRBV12-3/TRBV12-4,-,TGTGCCAGCAGTCTCACCCTGTGGGTAGCGGGGGGTCCGGAGACCCAGTACTTC,CASSLTLWVAGGPETQYF
TRBJ1-5,-,TRBV12-3/TRBV12-4,many,TGTGCCAGCACCCCCAGGGGAGGCAATCAGCCCCAGCATTTT,CASTPRGGNQPQHF
TRBJ1-1,-,TRBV12-3/TRBV12-4,many,TGTGCCAGCAGTTTGACGTTTATGAACACTGAAGCTTTCTTT,CASSLTFMNTEAFF
TRBJ1-1,-,TRBV29-1,once,TGCAGCGTTGATGGGAGACTCTGGAACACTGAAGCTTTCTTT,CSVDGRLWNTEAFF
TRBJ1-2,-,TRBV6-1,-,TGTGCCAGCGGGGACGGTGGAGGGGCTAACTATGGCTACACCTTC,CASGDGGGANYGYTF
TRBJ1-1,-,TRBV11-2,many,TGTGCCAGCAGCCACGGACGGAGCCTAGGCGAAGCTTTCTTT,CASSHGRSLGEAFF
TRBJ2-2,-,TRBV19,few,TGTGCCAGTAGTATGGAGGGGAACACCGGGGAGCTGTTTTTT,CASSMEGNTGELFF
TRBJ2-5,TRBD1,TRBV24-1,many,TGTGCCACCAGTGATTACCTGACAGGGGAAGAGACCCAGTACTTC,CATSDYLTGEETQYF
TRBJ1-1,-,TRBV5-1,many,TGCGCCAGCAGCTTGGGGGTGAGGAACACTGAAGCTTTCTTT,CASSLGVRNTEAFF
TRBJ2-7,TRBD1,TRBV12-3/TRBV12-4,-,TGTGCCAGCATACCGGGACAGGGTAACTCCTACGAGCAGTACTTC,CASIPGQGNSYEQYF
TRBJ1-6,TRBD1,TRBV10-1,few,TGCGCCAGCAGTCTTACAGGGGATTCACCCCTCCACTTT,CASSLTGDSPLHF
TRBJ1-2,-,TRBV6-1,many,TGTGCCAGCACCCCCGGGGTAGGCTATGGCTACACCTTC,CASTPGVGYGYTF
TRBJ1-2,-,TRBV6-1,-,TGTGCCAGCATGTGGCGGCAGGGTGATGGCTACACCTTC,CASMWRQGDGYTF
TRBJ1-1,-,TRBV19,many,TGTGCCAGTAGTGGTTCTGTGAACACTGAAGCTTTCTTT,CASSGSVNTEAFF
TRBJ2-7,TRBD2,TRBV6-2/TRBV6-3,many,TGTGCCAGCAAGAGCGGGGGGCCGATCTACGAGCAGTACTTC,CASKSGGPIYEQYF
TRBJ2-2,TRBD2,TRBV4-1,few,TGCGCCAGCAGCCAAGGGCGGGGGGGCGTCGGCGGGGAGCTGTTTTTT,CASSQGRGGVGGELFF
TRBJ2-3,-,TRBV6-5,-,TGTGCCAGCAGTTGCTCCTCGCGGTTGACGGAGTATTTT,CASSCSSRLTEYF
TRBJ2-2,TRBD2,TRBV5-1,-,TGCGCCAGCAGCTTGCTAGCGGGGGCCCTCACCGGGGAGCTGTTTTTT,CASSLLAGALTGELFF
TRBJ2-5,-,TRBV2,many,TGTGCCAGCACCGGGGGGCTCGGGGAGACCCAGTACTTC,CASTGGLGETQYF
TRBJ1-3,-,TRBV12-3/TRBV12-4,many,TGTGCCGGCTATCGATTCGGAAACACCATATATTTT,CAGYRFGNTIYF
TRBJ2-5,TRBD2,TRBV6-1,many,TGTGCCAGCCATGGGACTAGCGGGGGGGCGGAGACCCAGTACTTC,CASHGTSGGAETQYF
TRBJ1-3,-,TRBV12-3/TRBV12-4,many,TGTGCCAGCAGTTTAGCGGCCGGATTCGGAAACACCATATATTTT,CASSLAAGFGNTIYF
TRBJ1-5,-,TRBV7-8,many,TGTGCCAGCAGCTTATGGGACAACTATCAGCCCCAGCATTTT,CASSLWDNYQPQHF
TRBJ2-5,-,TRBV30,many,TGTGCCTGGATCCCCCCCACCAGACGGACCCAGTACTTC,CAWIPPTRRTQYF
TRBJ2-7,TRBD2,TRBV4-2,-,TGTGCCAGCAGCCTCAGTGGGGGGGGTGATTACGAGCAGTACTTC,CASSLSGGGDYEQYF
TRBJ2-7,-,TRBV30,many,TGTGCCTGGAGTGTAATCTACGAGCAGTACTTC,CAWSVIYEQYF
TRBJ1-1,-,TRBV5-6,many,TGTGCCAGCAGCTTGGGCCAGCGTAACACTGAAGCTTTCTTT,CASSLGQRNTEAFF
TRBJ2-4,-,TRBV20-1,many,TGCAGTGCTAGAGAAAGTCGGGCCAAAAACATTCAGTACTTC,CSARESRAKNIQYF
TRBJ2-2,TRBD1,TRBV7-2,many,TGTGCCAGCAGCCAAGGACAGGGGGCGGACGGGGAGCTGTTTTTT,CASSQGQGADGELFF
TRBJ1-1,TRBD1,TRBV5-4,-,TGTGCCAGCAGCTTGGTGGCCACAGGGGGTACTAGGGTCACTGAAGCTTGCTTT,CASSLVATGGTRVTEACF
TRBJ2-7,TRBD2,TRBV12-3/TRBV12-4,many,TGTGCCAGCAGTTTAGTTCTAGCGGGGGCCTACGAGCAGTACTTC,CASSLVLAGAYEQYF
TRBJ2-5,-,TRBV28,many,TGTGCCAGCAGCGCCCCGCGGGAGACCCAGTACTTC,CASSAPRETQYF
TRBJ1-1,-,TRBV7-7,few,TGTGCCAGCAGCCCTAAGGTTGGGGATGAAGCTTTCTTT,CASSPKVGDEAFF
TRBJ2-7,-,TRBV5-5,many,TGTGCCAGCAGTACCACAGGGATCCCGATCGCCGAGCAGTACTTC,CASSTTGIPIAEQYF
TRBJ1-1,-,TRBV6-1,many,TGTGCCAGCTTCCTCTCAAGGGGTAGCACTGAAGCTTTCTTT,CASFLSRGSTEAFF
TRBJ1-1,-,TRBV9,-,TGTGCCAGCAGCGTTGTAGGGACACCAACTGAAGCTTTCTTT,CASSVVGTPTEAFF
TRBJ2-7,-,TRBV7-8,-,TGTGCCAGCAGTTCGAGGACTATCGAGCAGTACTTC,CASSSRTIEQYF
TRBJ1-1,TRBD1,TRBV12-3/TRBV12-4,-,TGTGCCAGCAGTCCTCGAGAGGACAGGGGGCCTGAAGCTTTCTTT,CASSPREDRGPEAFF
TRBJ2-7,-,TRBV12-3/TRBV12-4,-,TGTGCCAGCAGTTCGGCCCTCCCATCGGGCGAGCAGTACTTC,CASSSALPSGEQYF
TRBJ2-7,-,TRBV7-3,many,TGTGCCAGCAGCTTAGCAGGGTCGGGCGAGCAGCACTTC,CASSLAGSGEQHF
TRBJ2-7,TRBD1,TRBV11-2,many,TGTGCCAGCAGCCGTAAAGGGACAGACGAGCAGTACTTC,CASSRKGTDEQYF
TRBJ2-5,-,TRBV5-1,-,TGCGCCAGCAGCCCCGGCAGGGCGGGGGAGACCCAGTACTTC,CASSPGRAGETQYF
TRBJ2-5,TRBD2,TRBV24-1,many,TGTGCCACCAGTGATCGGCTAGCGGGGAAAGAGACCCAGTACTTC,CATSDRLAGKETQYF
TRBJ1-2,-,TRBV5-5,many,TGTGCCAGCAGCCTACAGGGATTAGTTGGCTACACCTTC,CASSLQGLVGYTF